The 31 T cell receptor beta chains below were found in one sample sequenced in a study of CD8 T cells in ankylosing spondylitis. TCRdb re-analysed the 5' RACE reads in MiXCR, keeping a single row per CDR3 protein. Of a few hundred thousand distinct CDR3 sequences listed, roughly 13% are singletons. For these TCRs, the target antigens are not known. Overall study findings and caveats: For ankylosing spondylitis blood, a TCR beta motif of about eight highly homologous variants appeared characteristic.

The material sequenced was blood, either unsorted or a sorted T cell fraction (not recorded which). The receptors come from a male donor with ankylosing spondylitis.

This clonotype was detected a few times. The genes are TRBV7-6 and TRBJ1-6; 8 bases map to TRBD1. Germline CDR1 reads SGHVS; CDR2 reads FNYEAQ. The V gene end was trimmed by 6 bases and the J gene end by 5 bases; junction bases not matched to a gene: 6. There are 15 residues in the CDR3. As DNA, the CDR3 is TGTGCCAGCAGTTTGACAGGGGATGATAATTCACCCCTCCACTTT. Translating it yields CASSLTGDDNSPLHF.

This clonotype has a handful of counts. The V call is TRBV5-1, the J call TRBJ2-5; D is perhaps TRBD2 (6 bases). Germline assignment: CDR1 SGHRS and CDR2 YFSETQ. The CDR3 loop spans 13 amino acids. Between the trimmed V and J ends, which lost 4 bases and 5 bases, there was a span of 12 bases. The CDR3 DNA reads as TGCGCCAGCAGCCCAGCGGGTTTCGAGACCCAGTACTTC. Its translation: CASSPAGFETQYF. Using reference TRBV5-1 and TRBJ2-5 for the parts outside the CDR3, the full variable domain is KAGVTQTPRYLIKTRGQQVTLSCSPISGHRSVSWYQQTPGQGLQFLFEYFSETQRNKGNFPGRFSGRQFSNSRSEMNVSTLELGDSALYLCASSPAGFETQYFGPGTRLLVL.

In its sample, this clonotype was seen a few times. This chain links TRBV6-1 with TRBJ2-5; D is perhaps TRBD1 (6 bases). Trimming took 6 bases from V and 1 from J, leaving 9 bases between them. The germline V gene has CDR1 MNHNS and CDR2 SASEGT. This CDR3 is built from 13 residues. The CDR3 sequence is CASRDSGQETQYF. In DNA, the CDR3 is TGTGCCAGCAGGGACAGTGGCCAAGAGACCCAGTACTTC.

Here the CDR3 DNA reads TGTGCCAGCAGCCAAGATCTCTCCCCGGAGTGTGAGCAGTTCTTC. Translation: CASSQDLSPECEQFF. The chain has TRBV3-1 and TRBJ2-1; unclear D gene. This CDR3 has 15 amino acids. CDR1 LGHDT and CDR2 YNNKEL come from the germline V gene (reference sequence). Trimming took off 0 bases at V and 9 bases at J, with 15 bases between the two ends.

This clonotype was seen once. The gene calls are TRBV4-2 and TRBJ2-7; the D gene could be TRBD1 or TRBD2 (5 bases each). This CDR3 is built from 14 residues. V was cut by 0 bases and J by 7 bases, with 13 bases left in between. The germline CDR1 and CDR2 sequences are LGHNA and YNFKEQ. CDR3 sequence reads: CASSQDPGLGEQYF. The CDR3 DNA sequence: TGTGCCAGCAGCCAAGATCCGGGGCTGGGGGAGCAGTACTTC.

V usage is TRBV6-6 and J usage is TRBJ2-1; D remains ambiguous. CDR1 and CDR2 (germline): MNHNY, SVGAGI (reference sequence). The CDR3 loop spans 13 amino acids. Trimming stripped 0 bases from V and 8 bases from J, with 8 bases between. Here the CDR3 reads CASSYSMYDEQFF. The CDR3 DNA sequence: TGTGCCAGCAGTTACTCGATGTATGATGAGCAGTTCTTC.

The chain couples TRBV12-3 or TRBV12-4 to TRBJ2-7, with a tentative D call TRBD2 (6 bases). The CDR3 length is 11 residues. Trimming pared 10 bases from V and 7 bases from J, leaving 14 bases between. The CDR3 region is CATARAGEQYF. The CDR3, as DNA: TGTGCCACGGCGCGGGCGGGAGAGCAGTACTTC.

V is TRBV5-1 and J is TRBJ2-5; perhaps TRBD1 as D (5 bases). The CDR3 loop spans 16 amino acids. Trimming cost V 0 bases and J 2 bases, with 14 bases left between them. CDR1 and CDR2 (germline): SGHRS, YFSETQ. The CDR3 region is CASSLGQGLTQETQYF. CDR3 sequence (DNA): TGCGCCAGCAGCTTGGGGCAGGGCCTTACGCAAGAGACCCAGTACTTC. Combining the CDR3 with reference TRBV5-1 and TRBJ2-5 gives the whole variable domain KAGVTQTPRYLIKTRGQQVTLSCSPISGHRSVSWYQQTPGQGLQFLFEYFSETQRNKGNFPGRFSGRQFSNSRSEMNVSTLELGDSALYLCASSLGQGLTQETQYFGPGTRLLVL.

This clonotype was picked up a small number of times. The chain has TRBV5-6 and TRBJ1-4; D remains unclear. The CDR3 runs 13 residues. The V and J ends lost 3 bases and 7 bases respectively, with 10 bases between them. Germline V lookup: CDR1 SGHDT, CDR2 YYEEEE. DNA of the CDR3: TGTGCCAGCAGCTCATATATGGGTGAAAAACTGTTTTTT. It encodes CASSSYMGEKLFF.

This clonotype was counted only a few times. This chain connects TRBV11-3 to TRBJ2-3; D remains unclear. V shed 1 base and J shed 4 bases, with 9 bases lying between them. In germline, CDR1 is SGHNT, CDR2 YENEEA. This CDR3 is built from 14 residues. CDR3 in amino acids: CASSLVTESDTQYF. CDR3 bases: TGTGCCAGCAGCTTAGTGACTGAGTCAGATACGCAGTATTTT.

This clonotype was observed a few times. The chain couples TRBV6-1 to TRBJ2-3, with 10 bases matching TRBD2. Germline lookup yields CDR1 MNHNS and CDR2 SASEGT. With 4 bases clipped from V and 2 bases from J, the junction kept 3 bases outside the gene matches. This CDR3 comprises 15 residues. The CDR3 DNA follows: TGTGCCAGCAGTGCCCTAGCGGGAGTCACAGATACGCAGTATTTT. Residues: CASSALAGVTDTQYF.

This clonotype was observed at least ten times. The CDR3 bases are TGCGCCAGCAGCTCGGGAGTGAACTATGGCTACACCTTC. Protein: CASSSGVNYGYTF. This sequence joins TRBV5-1 and TRBJ1-2; D uncertain. The CDR3 has 13 residues. The V gene's germline CDR1 is SGHRS and CDR2 YFSETQ. V lost 3 bases to trimming and J lost 2 bases, with 8 bases between them.

This clonotype was observed a handful of times. The chain combines TRBV16 with TRBJ2-1; D uncertain. Germline loops: CDR1 KGHSY, CDR2 FQNENV. Trimming took 4 bases from V and 5 from J, leaving 15 bases between them. The CDR3 covers 15 residues. CDR3: CASSPLRATNNEQFF. CDR3 bases: TGTGCCAGCAGCCCTTTACGGGCCACTAACAATGAGCAGTTCTTC.

This chain joins TRBV9 and TRBJ2-7; 7 nucleotides line up with TRBD2. This CDR3 contains 14 residues. Germline CDR1 and CDR2: SGDLS and YYNGEE. The V segment lost 2 bases and the J segment 3 bases; nucleotides outside the gene matches: 5. This CDR3 is CASSVAGTNYEQYF. The CDR3 nucleotides are TGTGCCAGCAGCGTGGCCGGGACTAACTACGAGCAGTACTTC. Variable domain in full (rest from reference TRBV9 and TRBJ2-7): DSGVTQTPKHLITATGQRVTLRCSPRSGDLSVYWYQQSLDQGLQFLIQYYNGEERAKGNILERFSAQQFPDLHSELNLSSLELGDSALYFCASSVAGTNYEQYFGPGTRLTVT.

This clonotype has just a few counts. At one end, the junction sequence differs from germline, possibly due to a read error. J is TRBJ2-2 and V is TRBV11-2; TRBD1 agrees at 7 bases. CDR1 and CDR2 from the germline V gene are SGHAT and FQNNGV. The CDR3 is 15 amino acids. In DNA, the CDR3 is TGTGCCAGCAGCCTAGACAGGGTCGACACCGGGGAGCTGTTTTTT. This gives the protein CASSLDRVDTGELFF. Full variable domain (rest looked up from reference TRBV11-2 and TRBJ2-2): EAGVAQSPRYKIIEKRQSVAFWCNPISGHATLYWYQQILGQGPKLLIQFQNNGVVDDSQLPKDRFSAERLKGVDSTLKIQPAKLEDSAVYLCASSLDRVDTGELFFGEGSRLTVL.

The rearrangement links TRBV7-9 to TRBJ1-5; the D gene is possibly TRBD1 (6 bases). The CDR3 has 14 residues. Germline CDR1 SEHNR, CDR2 FQNEAQ (reference sequence). Trimming cost V 5 bases and J 6 bases, with 14 bases left between them. The CDR3 spells CASSLGGVTQPQHF. CDR3 nucleotides: TGTGCCAGCAGCCTAGGGGGGGTGACTCAGCCCCAGCATTTT. The full variable domain, in which reference TRBV7-9 and TRBJ1-5 provide the parts outside the CDR3, is DTGVSQNPRHKITKRGQNVTFRCDPISEHNRLYWYRQTLGQGPEFLTYFQNEAQLEKSRLLSDRFSAERPKGSFSTLEIQRTEQGDSAMYLCASSLGGVTQPQHFGDGTRLSIL.

This clonotype was recorded a few times. This chain links TRBV20-1 with TRBJ2-1; 7 bases agree with TRBD2. The CDR3 has 16 residues. Trimming removed 0 bases from V and 10 bases from J; junction bases left unmatched: 15. Per germline, CDR1 DFQATT and CDR2 SNEGSKA (reference sequence). CDR3 sequence reads: CSARDGGLAVLREQFF. In nucleotides, the CDR3 is TGCAGTGCTAGAGATGGCGGCCTAGCGGTACTTAGAGAGCAGTTCTTC.

This clonotype was observed a few times. The rearrangement links TRBV6-1 to TRBJ2-2; maybe TRBD1 (5 bases). The CDR3 totals 14 residues. V was pared by 1 base and J by 7 bases, with 10 bases between. Germline-derived CDR1 and CDR2 are MNHNS and SASEGT. The CDR3 sequence: CASSEDGQYGELFF. The CDR3 DNA is TGTGCCAGCAGTGAAGACGGACAATACGGGGAGCTGTTTTTT.

This chain uses TRBV24-1 with TRBJ2-1; TRBD2 aligns across 8 bases. Losses at the gene ends were 3 bases for V and 3 bases for J; bases not matched to a gene: 6. There are 16 residues in the CDR3. Germline values: CDR1 KGHDR, CDR2 SFDVKD. DNA of the CDR3: TGTGCCACCAGTGATCCGAGCGGGAGTTTCTACAATGAGCAGTTCTTC. Its protein product is CATSDPSGSFYNEQFF.

This clonotype was recorded a few times. One base away lies a much larger clone, so this may be a sequencing read error. The J gene is TRBJ2-2, the V gene TRBV5-1; 11 bases agree with TRBD2. This CDR3 contains 16 residues. With V trimmed by 3 bases and J by 0 bases, 1 base remained unmatched. The germline V gene encodes CDR1 SGHRS and CDR2 YFSETQ. CDR3 region: CASSWGLAANTGELFF. The CDR3 DNA reads TGCGCCAGCAGCTGGGGACTAGCGGCGAACACCGGGGAGCTGTTTTTT.

CDR3 sequence: CSARVWANEKLFF. The DNA for the CDR3 is TGCAGTGCTAGAGTTTGGGCTAATGAAAAACTGTTTTTT. The chain has TRBV20-1 and TRBJ1-4; D is ambiguous. V lost 1 base to trimming and J lost 3 bases, with 6 bases between them. CDR1 and CDR2 from the germline V gene are DFQATT and SNEGSKA (reference sequence). CDR3 length equals 13 residues.

The gene calls are TRBV9 and TRBJ2-5, with D uncertain. The CDR3 loop spans 15 amino acids. Germline V gives CDR1 SGDLS, CDR2 YYNGEE. The V gene lost 4 bases and the J gene lost 8 bases, with 21 bases spanning the gap. The CDR3 DNA follows: TGTGCCAGCAGCCCCGATGACCGAGGTCCTAGAACCCAGTACTTC. Its translation: CASSPDDRGPRTQYF.

The chain is built from TRBV6-2 or TRBV6-3 and TRBJ2-7; D is ambiguous. CDR3 size: 14 residues. V was trimmed by 3 bases and J by 6 bases, leaving 15 bases between them. CDR1 is MNHEY, CDR2 SVGEGT, per germline. This chain's CDR3 is CASSYTGYIAEQYV. CDR3 nucleotide sequence: TGTGCCAGCAGTTATACGGGTTACATCGCCGAGCAGTACGTC.

This chain uses TRBV5-6 with TRBJ2-2, with D tentatively TRBD2 (6 bases). The CDR3 extends over 19 amino acids. Germline V gene sequence: CDR1 SGHDT, CDR2 YYEEEE. V lost 0 bases to trimming and J lost 4 bases, with 22 bases between them. CDR3 residues: CASSLANPLAESSTGELFF. The CDR3 region has the DNA TGTGCCAGCAGCTTGGCCAATCCACTAGCCGAGAGTTCCACCGGGGAGCTGTTTTTT.

CDR3: CASSSGPGVAGMETQYF. Written as DNA, the CDR3 is TGCGCCAGCAGCTCAGGCCCAGGGGTAGCCGGAATGGAGACCCAGTACTTC. The chain carries TRBV5-1 and TRBJ2-5; D may be TRBD1 (6 bases). The germline V gene has CDR1 SGHRS and CDR2 YFSETQ. The CDR3 is 17 residues long. V lost 3 bases and J 5 bases, leaving 23 bases between the germline ends. Full variable domain (outside the CDR3, taken from reference TRBV5-1 and TRBJ2-5): KAGVTQTPRYLIKTRGQQVTLSCSPISGHRSVSWYQQTPGQGLQFLFEYFSETQRNKGNFPGRFSGRQFSNSRSEMNVSTLELGDSALYLCASSSGPGVAGMETQYFGPGTRLLVL.

This clonotype was found many times. The gene calls are TRBV3-1 and TRBJ2-5; D gene uncertain. Trimming removed 1 base from V and 0 bases from J, with 9 bases in between. CDR3 size: 15 residues. Germline V gene data show CDR1 as LGHDT and CDR2 as YNNKEL (reference sequence). DNA for the CDR3: TGTGCCAGCAGCCAAGTCGCTGGAAACCAAGAGACCCAGTACTTC. Its translation is CASSQVAGNQETQYF.

This clonotype was recorded many times. The V and J genes are TRBV5-1 and TRBJ2-3, with D possibly matching TRBD1 (6 bases). Per the germline V gene, CDR1 is SGHRS and CDR2 is YFSETQ. V gave up 0 bases and J gave up 2 bases, with 13 bases separating them. CDR3 length: 16 residues. The CDR3 DNA follows: TGCGCCAGCAGCTTGGAGAGGCAGGGACACACAGATACGCAGTATTTT. Protein product: CASSLERQGHTDTQYF. Variable domain in full (rest from reference TRBV5-1 and TRBJ2-3): KAGVTQTPRYLIKTRGQQVTLSCSPISGHRSVSWYQQTPGQGLQFLFEYFSETQRNKGNFPGRFSGRQFSNSRSEMNVSTLELGDSALYLCASSLERQGHTDTQYFGPGTRLTVL.

V gene TRBV19 combines with J gene TRBJ2-2; D is unresolved. The CDR3 loop spans 13 amino acids. Trimming took off 6 bases at V and 6 bases at J, with 11 bases between the two ends. Germline loops: CDR1 LNHDA, CDR2 SQIVND (reference sequence). The CDR3, as DNA: TGTGCCAGTAGGCTACAGAGCCCCGGGGAGCTGTTTTTT. Encoded protein: CASRLQSPGELFF.

This clonotype was recorded a few times. This chain uses TRBV2 with TRBJ1-4; the match to TRBD1 covers 10 bases. The CDR3 loop spans 15 amino acids. The germline gives CDR1 SNHLY, CDR2 FYNNEI. Trimming cost V 5 bases and J 4 bases; bases outside gene matches: 4. The CDR3 reads CASSIWTGGNEKLFF. CDR3 nucleotides: TGTGCCAGCAGTATATGGACAGGGGGTAATGAAAAACTGTTTTTT.

This clonotype showed up just a few times. V and J are TRBV11-3 and TRBJ2-2; D is possibly TRBD1 or TRBD2 (5 bases each). This CDR3 is 16 amino acids long. Germline-derived CDR1 and CDR2 are SGHNT and YENEEA. Trimming removed 5 bases at V and 1 base at J, with 14 bases between. The CDR3 sequence: CASSPGAERNTGELFF. The CDR3 DNA sequence: TGTGCCAGCAGCCCCGGGGCTGAGAGGAACACCGGGGAGCTGTTTTTT.

This clonotype appeared a few times. In DNA, the CDR3 is TGTGCCAGCAGCTACACAGGGGTCGCAGATACGCAGTATTTT. Translation gives CASSYTGVADTQYF. The genes are TRBV7-2 and TRBJ2-3; 7 bases are shared with TRBD1. Looked up from germline, CDR1 is SGHTA and CDR2 is FQGNSA. The CDR3 consists of 14 residues. J gave up 4 bases and V 4 bases, and 5 bases lay outside the gene matches.